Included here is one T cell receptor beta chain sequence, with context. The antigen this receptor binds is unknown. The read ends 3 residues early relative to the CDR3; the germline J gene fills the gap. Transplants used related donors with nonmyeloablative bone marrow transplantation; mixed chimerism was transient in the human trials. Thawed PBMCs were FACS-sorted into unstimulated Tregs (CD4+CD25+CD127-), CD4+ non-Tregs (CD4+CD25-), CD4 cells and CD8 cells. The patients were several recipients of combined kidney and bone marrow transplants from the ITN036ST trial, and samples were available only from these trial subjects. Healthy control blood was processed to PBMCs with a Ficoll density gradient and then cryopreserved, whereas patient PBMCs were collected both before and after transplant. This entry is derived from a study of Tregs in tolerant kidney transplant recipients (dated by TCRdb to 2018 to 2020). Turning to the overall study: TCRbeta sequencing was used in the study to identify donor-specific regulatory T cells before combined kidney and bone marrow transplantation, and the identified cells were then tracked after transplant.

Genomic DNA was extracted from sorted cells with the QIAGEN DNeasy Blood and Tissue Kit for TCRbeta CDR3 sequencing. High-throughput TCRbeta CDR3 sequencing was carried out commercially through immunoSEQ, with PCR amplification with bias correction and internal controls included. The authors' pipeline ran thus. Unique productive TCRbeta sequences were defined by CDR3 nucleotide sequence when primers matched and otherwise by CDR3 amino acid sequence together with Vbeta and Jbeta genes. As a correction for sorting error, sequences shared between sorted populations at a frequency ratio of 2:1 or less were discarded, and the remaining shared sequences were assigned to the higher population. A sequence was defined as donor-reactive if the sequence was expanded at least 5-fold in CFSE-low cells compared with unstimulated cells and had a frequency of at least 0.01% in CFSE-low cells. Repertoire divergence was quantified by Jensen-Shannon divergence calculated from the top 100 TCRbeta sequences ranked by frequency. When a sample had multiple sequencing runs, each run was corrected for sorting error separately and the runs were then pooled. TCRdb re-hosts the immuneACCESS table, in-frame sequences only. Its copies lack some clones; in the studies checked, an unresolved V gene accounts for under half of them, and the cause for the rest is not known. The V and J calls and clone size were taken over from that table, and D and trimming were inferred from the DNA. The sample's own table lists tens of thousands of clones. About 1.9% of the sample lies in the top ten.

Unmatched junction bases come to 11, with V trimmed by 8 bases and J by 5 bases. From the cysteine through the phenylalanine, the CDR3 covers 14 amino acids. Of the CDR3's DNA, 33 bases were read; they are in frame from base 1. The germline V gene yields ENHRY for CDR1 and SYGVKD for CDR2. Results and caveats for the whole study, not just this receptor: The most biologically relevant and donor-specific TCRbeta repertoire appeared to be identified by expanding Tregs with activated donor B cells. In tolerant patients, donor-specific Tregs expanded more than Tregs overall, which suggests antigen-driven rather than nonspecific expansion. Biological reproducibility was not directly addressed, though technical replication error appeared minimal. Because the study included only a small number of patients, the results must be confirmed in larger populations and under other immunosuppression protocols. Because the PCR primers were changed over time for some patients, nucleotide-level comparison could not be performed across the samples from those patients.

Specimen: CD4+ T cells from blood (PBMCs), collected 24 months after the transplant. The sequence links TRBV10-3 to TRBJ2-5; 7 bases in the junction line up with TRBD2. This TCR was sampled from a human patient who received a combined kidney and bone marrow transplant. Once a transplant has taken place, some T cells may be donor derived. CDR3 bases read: TGTGCCATCCGGACTAGGCTAGGCGGGGAGACC. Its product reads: CAIRTRLGGET. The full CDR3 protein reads CAIRTRLGGETQYF.